Below, 14 T cell receptor beta chains from the same sample are listed, as sequenced in a study of shared clonotypes between healthy human individuals. Sequenced by immunoSEQ multiplex PCR; TCRdb stores in-frame clones only, minus some. The repertoire includes roughly 1,000,000 clones, roughly 74% of them detected once, and roughly 0.55% sits in the top ten. Specimen: memory CD4+ T cells from PBMCs. This sample's subset: CD45RA-negative fraction. The origin of the receptors is a man between 18 and 29 years old in good health. Some clones in this sample may be carry-over from other donors' samples.

This chain connects TRBV27 to TRBJ2-7, with D tentatively TRBD2 (5 bases). Per germline, CDR1 MNHEY and CDR2 SMNVEV (reference sequence). Between the trimmed V and J ends, which lost 8 bases and 3 bases, there was a span of 23 bases. The CDR3 length is 16 residues. CDR3 DNA: TGTGCCAGCTCAGCGATGGTACGGGCGGGCAACTACGAGCAGTACTTC. Residues: CASSAMVRAGNYEQYF.

There are a few counts of this clone. An end of the junction does not agree with germline; a read error may underlie this. In DNA form, the CDR3 reads TGTGCCAGCAGTTCTGGGGGGCTGTTTTTT. This gives the protein CASSSGGLFF. V usage is TRBV6-6 and J usage is TRBJ2-2; D tentatively fits TRBD1 or TRBD2 (5 bases each). CDR1 is MNHNY, CDR2 SVGAGI, per germline (reference sequence). CDR3 length: 10 amino acids.

The chain recombines TRBV4-3 with TRBJ2-5; a possible D gene is TRBD1 (6 bases). Trimming cost V 0 bases and J 2 bases, with 13 bases left between them. The CDR3 is made up of 16 amino acids. Germline lookup yields CDR1 LGHNA and CDR2 YSLEER. As DNA, the CDR3 is TGCGCCAGCAGCCAAGAAAGGGACAAAGAGCAAGAGACCCAGTACTTC. Its translation: CASSQERDKEQETQYF.

The genes are TRBV6-6 and TRBJ1-6, with no clear D. The germline V gene has CDR1 MNHNY and CDR2 SVGAGI (reference sequence). V lost 7 bases to trimming and J lost 2 bases, with 12 bases between them. The CDR3 contains 15 residues. The CDR3 DNA sequence: TGTGCCAGCAAGCAGGAATCTGCCTATAATTCACCCCTCCACTTT. The encoded protein is CASKQESAYNSPLHF.

This chain links TRBV10-1 with TRBJ2-3, with D possibly called TRBD1 or TRBD2 (6 bases each). Germline V gene lookup returns CDR1 WNHNN and CDR2 SYGVQD (reference sequence). Trimming took off 3 bases at V and 2 bases at J, with 12 bases between the two ends. CDR3 length: 15 residues. Here the CDR3 DNA reads TGCGCCAGCAGTGATACAGGGAGGCTCACAGATACGCAGTATTTT. Protein sequence: CASSDTGRLTDTQYF.

The chain has TRBV4-1 and TRBJ1-1; 8 bases fit TRBD1. Germline V gene sequence: CDR1 MGHRA, CDR2 YSYEKL. With V trimmed by 4 bases and J by 9 bases, 25 bases remained unmatched. The CDR3 totals 19 residues. This CDR3 reads CASSPGGSGTGGVGAQAFF. The CDR3 coding sequence is TGCGCCAGCAGCCCAGGGGGGTCCGGGACAGGAGGGGTCGGAGCCCAAGCTTTCTTT.

J is TRBJ2-5 and V is TRBV5-1; D is possibly TRBD2 (6 bases). The CDR3 consists of 14 residues. The germline V gene has CDR1 SGHRS and CDR2 YFSETQ. Trimming removed 4 bases from V and 2 bases from J, with 12 bases in between. The CDR3 reads CASSPGGRQETQYF. In nucleotides, the CDR3 is TGCGCCAGCAGCCCCGGGGGAAGGCAAGAGACCCAGTACTTC. Supplemented by reference TRBV5-1 and TRBJ2-5, the full variable domain reads KAGVTQTPRYLIKTRGQQVTLSCSPISGHRSVSWYQQTPGQGLQFLFEYFSETQRNKGNFPGRFSGRQFSNSRSEMNVSTLELGDSALYLCASSPGGRQETQYFGPGTRLLVL.

The rearrangement links TRBV5-1 to TRBJ1-1; maybe TRBD1 (5 bases). The CDR3 is 14 residues long. Per germline, CDR1 SGHRS and CDR2 YFSETQ. V was clipped by 4 bases and J by 10 bases, with 20 bases between them. CDR3 amino acids: CASSPAGAQNTAFF. CDR3 nucleotide sequence: TGCGCCAGCAGCCCGGCCGGGGCCCAAAACACAGCTTTCTTT.

The J gene is TRBJ2-5, the V gene TRBV10-3, with 8 bases fitting TRBD1. Germline trimming cut 3 bases from V and 3 bases from J; bases unmatched to any gene: 3. This CDR3 has 14 amino acids. Germline CDR1 and CDR2: ENHRY and SYGVKD. The CDR3 reads CAISEGQGEETQYF. In DNA form, the CDR3 reads TGTGCCATCAGTGAAGGACAGGGAGAAGAGACCCAGTACTTC.

In regard to this clone: A junction boundary mismatches the germline segment, possibly from a read error. This chain joins TRBV28 and TRBJ1-2, with TRBD1 identical over 9 bases. The CDR3 loop spans 13 amino acids. Germline CDR1 MDHEN, CDR2 SYDVKM. The CDR3 sequence: CASSTPTGTGCPF. The DNA for the CDR3 is TGTGCCAGCTCGACTCCAACCGGGACAGGGTGCCCCTTC.

This clone appeared a single time. The chain joins TRBV4-2 to TRBJ2-3; a possible D gene is TRBD1 (5 bases). CDR1 is LGHNA, CDR2 YNFKEQ, per germline. V was pared by 2 bases and J by 0 bases, with 9 bases between. CDR3 length: 15 residues. In nucleotides, the CDR3 is TGTGCCAGCAGCCAATTGACAGTCAGCACAGATACGCAGTATTTT. Protein: CASSQLTVSTDTQYF.

DNA of the CDR3: TGTGCCAGCCCCCCGGGGCGGAACTACAATGAGCAGTTCTTC. As protein: CASPPGRNYNEQFF. The V gene is TRBV28, the J gene TRBJ2-1, with D perhaps given as TRBD1 or TRBD2 (5 bases each). Trimming stripped 8 bases from V and 3 bases from J, with 14 bases between. CDR3 length: 14 amino acids. The germline V gene has CDR1 MDHEN and CDR2 SYDVKM.

The V call is TRBV2, the J call TRBJ2-4; D is ambiguous. This CDR3 contains 14 residues. CDR1 SNHLY and CDR2 FYNNEI come from the germline V gene. Trimming shortened V by 5 bases and J by 1 base, and 9 bases separated the two germline ends. The DNA of the CDR3 is TGTGCCAGCAGTTTTACCTTTGCCAAAAACATTCAGTACTTC. Amino acids: CASSFTFAKNIQYF.

The genes are TRBV5-1 and TRBJ2-1, with D hard to call. The CDR3 runs 13 residues. V was pared by 4 bases and J by 10 bases, with 15 bases between. Germline CDR1 SGHRS, CDR2 YFSETQ. CDR3 region: CASSTLPFQEQFF. The DNA of the CDR3 is TGCGCCAGCAGCACCCTACCTTTCCAGGAGCAGTTCTTC.